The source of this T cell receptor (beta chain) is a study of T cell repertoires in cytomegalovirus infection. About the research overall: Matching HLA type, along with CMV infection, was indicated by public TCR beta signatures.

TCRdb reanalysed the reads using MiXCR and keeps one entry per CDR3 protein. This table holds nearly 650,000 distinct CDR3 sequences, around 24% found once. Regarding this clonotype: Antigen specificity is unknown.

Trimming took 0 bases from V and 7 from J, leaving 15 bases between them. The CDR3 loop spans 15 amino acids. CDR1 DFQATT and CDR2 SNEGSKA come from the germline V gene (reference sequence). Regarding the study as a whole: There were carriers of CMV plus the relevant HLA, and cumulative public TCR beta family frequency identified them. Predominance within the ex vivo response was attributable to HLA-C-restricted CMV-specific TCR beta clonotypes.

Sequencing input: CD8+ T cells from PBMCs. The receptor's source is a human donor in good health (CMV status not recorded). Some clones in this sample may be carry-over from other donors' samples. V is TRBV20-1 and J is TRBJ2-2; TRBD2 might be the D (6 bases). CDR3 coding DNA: TGCAGTGCTAGAGATCTGTGGGGGGAGAGCGGGGAGCTGTTTTTT. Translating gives CSARDLWGESGELFF.